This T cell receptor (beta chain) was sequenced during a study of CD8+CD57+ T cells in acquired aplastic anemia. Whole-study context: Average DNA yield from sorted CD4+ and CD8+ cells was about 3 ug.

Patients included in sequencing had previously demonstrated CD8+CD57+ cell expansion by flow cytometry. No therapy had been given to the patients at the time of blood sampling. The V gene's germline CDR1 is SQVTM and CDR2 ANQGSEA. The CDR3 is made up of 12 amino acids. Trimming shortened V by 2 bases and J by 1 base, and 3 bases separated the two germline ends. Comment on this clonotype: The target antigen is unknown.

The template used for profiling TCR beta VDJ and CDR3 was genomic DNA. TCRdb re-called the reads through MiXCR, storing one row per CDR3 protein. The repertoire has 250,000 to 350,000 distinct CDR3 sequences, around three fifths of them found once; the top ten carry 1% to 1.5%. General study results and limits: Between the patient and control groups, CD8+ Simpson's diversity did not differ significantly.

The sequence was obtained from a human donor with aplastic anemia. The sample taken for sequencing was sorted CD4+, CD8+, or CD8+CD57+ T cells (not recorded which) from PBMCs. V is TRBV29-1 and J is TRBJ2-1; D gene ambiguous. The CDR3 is CSVELSYNEQFF. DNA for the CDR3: TGCAGCGTTGAACTGTCCTACAATGAGCAGTTCTTC.